What follows is one T cell receptor beta chain and its context. What it binds is unknown. This entry comes from a study of cytomegalovirus exposure and HLA in healthy donors. Regarding the study as a whole: With high specificity and sensitivity, the classifier reportedly diagnosed cytomegalovirus status. At a 0.05 false discovery rate, a later analysis found some 17,000 TCR beta sequences to be associated with HLA alleles. A later analysis found common viral pathogens apparently linked to several of the most significant clusters.

This PCR relied on a set of 60 Vbeta primers and 13 Jbeta primers. Sequencing used immunoSEQ multiplex PCR; TCRdb keeps in-frame clones, though not all of them. The sample has approximately 210,000 clones, around 79% seen once; the top ten hold about 1.4%. Trimming cost V 4 bases and J 6 bases, with 4 bases left between them. Germline lookup yields CDR1 SGHTA and CDR2 FQGNSA. The CDR3 covers 11 residues. This chain joins TRBV7-2 and TRBJ2-1; no definite D call. The TCR comes from a woman between 50 and 59 years old in good health and CMV-seronegative. Sample: PBMCs. The CDR3 sequence: CASSSTNEQFF. The CDR3 DNA follows: TGTGCCAGCAGCTCTACCAATGAGCAGTTCTTC.